The clone carrying this T cell receptor (beta chain) was detected ten times or more. Its antigen is still unknown. Trimming left V 9 bases short and J 0 bases short, with 10 bases between. The CDR3 length is 13 residues. Stated treatment: PENTA 11 planned treatment interruption arm or continuous ART arm. Samples needed at least 5 million viable cryopreserved PBMCs. The TCR library was built from RNA with a 3' RACE protocol and unique molecular identifiers. TCRdb re-analysed the 3' RACE reads in MiXCR, keeping a single row per CDR3 protein. The sample records over 15,000 distinct CDR3 sequences, about 3.7% being singletons. The record originates from a study of HIV-infected children after antiretroviral therapy interruption. Study-level information: Median age was approximately 9.5 years (interruption) and 7 to 8 years (continuous). In continuous treatment, analyzed samples were from weeks 0, 48 and 150. The study's findings and limits: Naive CD4+ CDR3 sharing between time points fell after interruption began.

Here the sequenced sample was CD45RA+ CD4+ T cells from PBMCs, taken from a donor given antiretroviral therapy, either interrupted or continuous. Subset noted: naive CD4+ CD45RA+ CD45RO- T cells. The TCR was taken from a child aged 2 to 17 with HIV. The genes are TRBV12-3 or TRBV12-4 and TRBJ2-3, with D unclear. CDR3 coding DNA: TGTGCCAGTACGACACTTAGCACAGATACGCAGTATTTT. Protein: CASTTLSTDTQYF.